These 18 T cell receptor beta chains share one sample of origin, sequenced in a study of cytomegalovirus exposure and HLA in healthy donors (dated by TCRdb to 2016 to 2017). Library preparation used the immunoSEQ multiplex PCR assay. TCRdb re-hosts the immuneACCESS table, in-frame sequences only. Its copies lack some clones; in the studies checked, an unresolved V gene accounts for under half of them, and the cause for the rest is not known. The sample contains 100,000 to 150,000 clones, 95% to 96% of them found a single time. In total, the top ten clones hold 1.7% of the sample. Sequencing input: PBMCs. The receptors were sampled from a man aged 18 to 29 in good health and CMV-seronegative.

The chain links TRBV4-3 to TRBJ2-7, with 14 nucleotides matching TRBD2. This CDR3 contains 16 residues. Germline V gene data show CDR1 as LGHNA and CDR2 as YSLEER. Trimming at V came to 4 bases and at J to 5 bases, leaving 7 bases not matched to a gene. CDR3 nucleotides: TGCGCCAGCAGCCGGACGACTAGCGGGAGGGGCGACGAGCAGTACTTC. It is translated as CASSRTTSGRGDEQYF.

The chain recombines TRBV7-2 with TRBJ2-7, with TRBD1 matching over 7 bases. The junction had 11 bases not matched to a gene; V was cut back by 5 bases and J by 7 bases. The CDR3 has 14 amino acids. Germline V CDR1 and CDR2: SGHTA, FQGNSA. Written as DNA, the CDR3 is TGTGCCAGCAGCCTAGACAGGGCCCGCGGGGAGCAGTACTTC. It is translated as CASSLDRARGEQYF.

The chain employs TRBV7-9 and TRBJ2-2; 9 bases agree with TRBD1. V dropped 5 bases and J dropped 2; count of bases not matched to a gene: 9. Germline V lookup: CDR1 SEHNR, CDR2 FQNEAQ (reference sequence). The CDR3 has 17 residues. Here the CDR3 DNA reads TGTGCCAGCAGCCCGACCACAGGGGGCCGTAACACCGGGGAGCTGTTTTTT. Its protein product is CASSPTTGGRNTGELFF.

The count of this clone is one. The rearrangement joins TRBV30 to TRBJ1-3; possible D gene TRBD1, 5 bases. V dropped 6 bases and J dropped 0 bases, with 12 bases sitting between them. This CDR3 contains 14 residues. Germline lookup yields CDR1 GTSNPN and CDR2 SVGIG (reference sequence). DNA for the CDR3: TGTGCCTGTGGGGGGATTAACTCTGGAAACACCATATATTTT. It yields the protein CACGGINSGNTIYF.

The chain carries TRBV7-2 and TRBJ2-1, with TRBD2 identical over 11 bases. The CDR3 covers 14 residues. Germline CDR1 is SGHTA and CDR2 is FQGNSA. V lost 4 bases and J lost 6; bases outside the gene matches: 2. The CDR3 sequence is CASSSGTSGNEQFF. The CDR3 nucleotides read TGTGCCAGCAGCTCCGGGACTAGCGGCAATGAGCAGTTCTTC.

The genes are TRBV28 and TRBJ2-7; D unclear. The CDR3 is made up of 14 amino acids. The germline V gene encodes CDR1 MDHEN and CDR2 SYDVKM. V dropped 5 bases and J dropped 0 bases, with 11 bases sitting between them. CDR3 in amino acids: CASSPGEVSYEQYF. CDR3 sequence (DNA): TGTGCCAGCAGTCCCGGAGAGGTCTCCTACGAGCAGTACTTC.

Only one count was recorded for this clone. The chain carries TRBV5-3 and TRBJ1-1; the D gene is possibly TRBD1 (5 bases). TRBV5-3 falls under the ORF class, with uncertain function. V lost 2 bases and J lost 0, with 11 bases in between. This CDR3 region has 15 residues. The CDR3 reads CARSFLREMNTEAFF. For the CDR3, the DNA is TGTGCCAGAAGCTTCCTCAGGGAAATGAACACTGAAGCTTTCTTT.

The V gene is TRBV7-2, the J gene TRBJ2-7, with D maybe TRBD1 (6 bases). Trimming shortened V by 1 base and J by 3 bases, and 13 bases separated the two germline ends. This CDR3 region has 15 residues. Germline CDR1 reads SGHTA; CDR2 reads FQGNSA. CDR3 coding DNA: TGTGCCAGCAGCTTAGACAGGGAAGTTCTCTACGAGCAGTACTTC. Its protein is CASSLDREVLYEQYF. The full variable domain, in which reference TRBV7-2 and TRBJ2-7 provide the parts outside the CDR3, is GAGVSQSPSNKVTEKGKDVELRCDPISGHTALYWYRQSLGQGLEFLIYFQGNSAPDKSGLPSDRFSAERTGGSVSTLTIQRTQQEDSAVYLCASSLDREVLYEQYFGPGTRLTVT.

The CDR3 DNA reads TGTGCCAGCAGTACCATACTTGAGAGCTCCTACGAGCAGTACTTC. Protein product: CASSTILESSYEQYF. This chain links TRBV27 with TRBJ2-7; D gene ambiguous. Trimming left V 5 bases short and J 0 bases short, with 14 bases between. Germline assignment: CDR1 MNHEY and CDR2 SMNVEV (reference sequence). CDR3 length: 15 residues.

The V and J genes are TRBV6-1 and TRBJ2-2; TRBD2 matches 7 bases. The CDR3 loop spans 16 amino acids. The germline V gene encodes CDR1 MNHNS and CDR2 SASEGT. The trim removed 0 bases at V and 8 bases at J, leaving 9 bases unmatched. Written as DNA, the CDR3 is TGTGCCAGCAGTGAAGCGCCCAGCGGGATCGGGGGGGAGCTGTTTTTT. Its translation is CASSEAPSGIGGELFF.

This chain links TRBV29-1 with TRBJ1-3; 7 nucleotides line up with TRBD1. The length of the CDR3 is 12 residues. Germline CDR1 is SQVTM and CDR2 is ANQGSEA. The junction had 3 bases not matched to a gene; V was cut back by 2 bases and J by 8 bases. Here the CDR3 DNA reads TGCAGCGTTGAAAGGGGGCGCGACACCATATATTTT. This translates into CSVERGRDTIYF.

This clone has just one count. The V and J genes are TRBV28 and TRBJ1-1; D might be TRBD1 (6 bases). V gave up 3 bases and J gave up 10 bases, with 15 bases separating them. CDR3 size: 13 residues. Germline assignment: CDR1 MDHEN and CDR2 SYDVKM. CDR3 sequence (DNA): TGTGCCAGCAGTTTGGGGGCCCCTCGGAGAGCTTTCTTT. Encoded protein: CASSLGAPRRAFF. Using reference TRBV28 and TRBJ1-1 for the parts outside the CDR3, the full variable domain is DVKVTQSSRYLVKRTGEKVFLECVQDMDHENMFWYRQDPGLGLRLIYFSYDVKMKEKGDIPEGYSVSREKKERFSLILESASTNQTSMYLCASSLGAPRRAFFGQGTRLTVV.

The J gene is TRBJ1-2, the V gene TRBV9; D not resolved. V was clipped by 0 bases and J by 0 bases, with 3 bases between them. This CDR3 has 13 amino acids. From germline, CDR1 is SGDLS and CDR2 YYNGEE. The CDR3 region has the DNA TGTGCCAGCAGCGTAGGAGCTAACTATGGCTACACCTTC. Protein sequence: CASSVGANYGYTF. Complete variable domain (other parts from reference TRBV9 and TRBJ1-2): DSGVTQTPKHLITATGQRVTLRCSPRSGDLSVYWYQQSLDQGLQFLIQYYNGEERAKGNILERFSAQQFPDLHSELNLSSLELGDSALYFCASSVGANYGYTFGSGTRLTVV.

The gene calls are TRBV30 and TRBJ2-3; 10 bases fit TRBD1. The trim removed 5 bases at V and 14 bases at J, leaving 7 bases unmatched. Germline loops: CDR1 GTSNPN, CDR2 SVGIG (reference sequence). This CDR3 is 11 amino acids long. The CDR3 region is CAWSSRDRGYF. DNA of the CDR3: TGTGCCTGGTCGAGCCGGGACAGGGGGTATTTT.

V usage is TRBV27 and J usage is TRBJ2-7; D possibly corresponds to TRBD2 (6 bases). CDR3 size: 15 residues. Trimming shortened V by 2 bases and J by 6 bases, and 17 bases separated the two germline ends. Germline V lookup: CDR1 MNHEY, CDR2 SMNVEV (reference sequence). CDR3 coding DNA: TGTGCCAGCAGTTTAGGAGGGACCTTGACGGCCGAGCAGTACTTC. Encoded protein: CASSLGGTLTAEQYF.

In its sample, this clone was seen a few times. This CDR3 is also generated by other DNA sequences in the sample. This rearrangement joins TRBV5-1 to TRBJ2-5; 10 bases map to TRBD2. The CDR3 is 15 residues long. Looked up from germline, CDR1 is SGHRS and CDR2 is YFSETQ. Trimming at V came to 0 bases and at J to 1 base, leaving 0 bases not matched to a gene. The CDR3 loop reads CASSLGLAGQETQYF. CDR3 sequence (DNA): TGCGCCAGCAGCTTGGGACTAGCGGGCCAAGAGACCCAGTACTTC. Looking up the rest from reference TRBV5-1 and TRBJ2-5 gives the full variable domain: KAGVTQTPRYLIKTRGQQVTLSCSPISGHRSVSWYQQTPGQGLQFLFEYFSETQRNKGNFPGRFSGRQFSNSRSEMNVSTLELGDSALYLCASSLGLAGQETQYFGPGTRLLVL.

The chain links TRBV7-3 to TRBJ2-1, with 9 bases lining up with TRBD1. The CDR3 is 14 residues long. Germline lookup yields CDR1 SGHTA and CDR2 FQGTGA. Trimming cost V 3 bases and J 9 bases; bases outside gene matches: 6. CDR3 protein: CASSLGTGGFEQFF. Written as DNA, the CDR3 is TGTGCCAGCAGCTTGGGAACAGGGGGCTTTGAGCAGTTCTTC.

The rearrangement joins TRBV6-5 to TRBJ1-2, with D unclear. V lost 2 bases and J 0 bases, leaving 4 bases between the germline ends. The CDR3 is 13 amino acids. CDR1 is MNHEY, CDR2 SVGAGI, per germline. The chain's CDR3 is CASSYRANYGYTF. The CDR3 coding sequence is TGTGCCAGCAGTTACCGAGCTAACTATGGCTACACCTTC.